This T cell receptor beta chain was obtained from a study of a mutant IDH1 vaccine in newly diagnosed glioma. Study as a whole: Vaccine dosing followed radiotherapy by 4-6 weeks, or accompanied temozolomide cycles. Every participant had undergone radiotherapy, temozolomide, or both before, and most underwent both. Study outcomes and limitations: Top-clonotype changes in peripheral T cells seemed unrelated to pseudoprogression.

Time point in this sample: week 5, during vaccination. Each dose delivered 300 ug of mutant IDH1 20-mer peptide subcutaneously with imiquimod. Sequencing was performed with immunoSEQ multiplex PCR; in TCRdb, only in-frame clones are kept and a portion is missing. The repertoire includes about 75,000 clones, 75% to 95% of them detected once, and approximately 0.58% sits in the top ten. CDR1 is SGHTA and CDR2 is FQGNSA in the germline V gene. V gave up 4 bases and J gave up 6 bases, with 12 bases separating them. The CDR3 consists of 14 residues. This clone was observed once. The antigen is not known. The chain couples TRBV7-2 to TRBJ1-4; the D gene is possibly TRBD1 (5 bases). The receptor's source is a woman aged 45-59 years with glioma. The specimen was PBMCs, collected from a glioma patient whose treatment included an IDH1 peptide vaccine. The CDR3 nucleotides read TGTGCCAGCAGCTCCCCTGACAGAGATGAAAAACTGTTTTTT. Translating gives CASSSPDRDEKLFF. Filled out from reference TRBV7-2 and TRBJ1-4, the complete variable domain reads GAGVSQSPSNKVTEKGKDVELRCDPISGHTALYWYRQSLGQGLEFLIYFQGNSAPDKSGLPSDRFSAERTGGSVSTLTIQRTQQEDSAVYLCASSSPDRDEKLFFGSGTQLSVL.